This entry concerns a single T cell receptor beta chain. The antigen is unknown. Sequence at one end of the junction differs from germline and may be a read error. The CDR3 contains 12 residues. CDR1 is SGHAT and CDR2 is FQNNGV in the germline V gene. This sample stems from a study of tumor-infiltrating lymphocytes in glioblastoma multiforme. TCR beta libraries were built from RNA through three nested multiplex PCR rounds using modified ARM-PCR. TCRdb re-called the multiplex PCR reads with MiXCR, one entry per CDR3 protein. Of some 13,000 distinct CDR3 sequences in the sample, roughly 60% were seen once. Study results and limitations: T cells were not sorted into functional subsets. The TCR and somatic mutation analysis included just one glioblastoma patient.

This chain links TRBV11-2 with TRBJ2-1, with D uncertain. Material for sequencing was brain tumor tissue. This sequence originates from a male donor with glioblastoma. In nucleotides, the CDR3 is TGTGCCAGCAGCATGCCGTGGAATGGGCAGTTCTTC. It specifies CASSMPWNGQFF.